These 16 T cell receptor beta chains originate from one sample sequenced in a study of vaccination effects on CD4 cells after COVID-19. Clones were read by immunoSEQ multiplex PCR, and TCRdb kept only the in-frame ones, dropping some. This table has around 49,000 clones, roughly two thirds appearing once. Antigens of these TCRs are unknown. ViraFEST expansion of antigen-specific CD4+ T cells with viral peptide pools preceded sequencing. The authors isolated CD4+ T cells after roughly 10 days of culture. Convalescent patients had PCR-confirmed SARS-CoV-2 infection between March and December 2020. This specimen was CD4+ T cells from PBMCs cultured with a peptide pool, taken before COVID-19 vaccination. Receptors were obtained from a human donor who had a prior SARS-CoV-2 infection.

As to this clone: Other DNA variants within this sample encode the same CDR3. The rearrangement uses TRBV7-2 and TRBJ2-7, with D unresolved. The germline V gene has CDR1 SGHTA and CDR2 FQGNSA. The CDR3 totals 13 residues. The ends were cut back, 1 base at V and 4 bases at J, with 8 bases in the middle. CDR3 protein: CASSLDPGYEQYF. The CDR3 nucleotides are TGTGCCAGCAGCTTAGACCCTGGATACGAGCAGTACTTC.

The chain is built from TRBV5-1 and TRBJ2-5; TRBD2 might be the D (7 bases). CDR1 is SGHRS, CDR2 YFSETQ, per germline. The CDR3 has 15 residues. V shed 0 bases and J shed 6 bases, with 15 bases lying between them. CDR3 loop: CASSLVVARGQTQYF. The CDR3 nucleotides read TGCGCCAGCAGCTTGGTGGTAGCGCGGGGGCAGACCCAGTACTTC.

This clone was seen just once. V is TRBV7-3 and J is TRBJ1-1; D gene uncertain. The germline V gene has CDR1 SGHTA and CDR2 FQGTGA. This CDR3 comprises 13 residues. The V and J ends lost 2 bases and 5 bases respectively, with 9 bases between them. The chain's CDR3 is CASSLSDGTEAFF. The CDR3 nucleotides read TGTGCCAGCAGCTTATCGGACGGGACTGAAGCTTTCTTT.

J is TRBJ2-1 and V is TRBV11-3; possibly TRBD1 for D (6 bases). This CDR3 is 16 amino acids long. Trimming removed 1 base at V and 5 bases at J, with 15 bases between. Germline values: CDR1 SGHNT, CDR2 YENEEA. The CDR3 region is CASSLGRQGKHNEQFF. CDR3 bases: TGTGCCAGCAGCTTAGGTCGGCAGGGGAAACACAATGAGCAGTTCTTC.

The genes are TRBV9 and TRBJ2-3; weak D call: TRBD2 (5 bases). Germline CDR1 SGDLS, CDR2 YYNGEE. The CDR3 has 16 residues. V lost 3 bases and J lost 0, with 14 bases in between. The CDR3 spells CASSGSLGSSTDTQYF. The CDR3 DNA sequence: TGTGCCAGCAGCGGATCACTAGGAAGTAGCACAGATACGCAGTATTTT.

The V call is TRBV10-3, the J call TRBJ2-3, with TRBD1 identical over 8 bases. J gave up 5 bases and V 8 bases, and 6 bases lay outside the gene matches. This CDR3 is 13 amino acids long. The germline V gene encodes CDR1 ENHRY and CDR2 SYGVKD. CDR3 loop: CAIGLDREDTQYF. In nucleotides, the CDR3 is TGTGCCATCGGCCTGGACAGGGAAGATACGCAGTATTTT.

The chain couples TRBV5-1 to TRBJ2-1, with 9 bases lining up with TRBD2. The CDR3 length is 16 residues. Germline lookup yields CDR1 SGHRS and CDR2 YFSETQ. V was clipped by 2 bases and J by 6 bases; unmatched bases: 9. Here the CDR3 DNA reads TGCGCCAGCAGCTTTCGGCCTCATAGCGGGAGCAATGAGCAGTTCTTC. This encodes CASSFRPHSGSNEQFF.

The chain employs TRBV7-2 and TRBJ1-2; D perhaps matches TRBD1 (6 bases). CDR3 length equals 14 residues. V was clipped by 1 base and J by 5 bases, with 11 bases between them. Germline V gene lookup returns CDR1 SGHTA and CDR2 FQGNSA. CDR3 amino acids: CASSLGGTLYGYTF. For the CDR3, the DNA is TGTGCCAGCAGCTTAGGGGGGACATTGTATGGCTACACCTTC.

The sample holds a few counts of this clone. The chain employs TRBV5-6 and TRBJ1-1; D gene uncertain. Looked up from germline, CDR1 is SGHDT and CDR2 is YYEEEE. The germline V and J ends were trimmed by 1 base and 7 bases, with 8 bases remaining between them. The CDR3 totals 12 residues. CDR3 nucleotides: TGTGCCAGCAGCTTGATGGTAAATGAAGCTTTCTTT. The encoded protein is CASSLMVNEAFF. The complete variable domain, with remaining parts taken from reference TRBV5-6 and TRBJ1-1, reads DAGVTQSPTHLIKTRGQQVTLRCSPKSGHDTVSWYQQALGQGPQFIFQYYEEEERQRGNFPDRFSGHQFPNYSSELNVNALLLGDSALYLCASSLMVNEAFFGQGTRLTVV.

This clone was counted between two and nine times. The chain links TRBV15 to TRBJ2-7, with TRBD2 matching 7 bases. V gave up 1 base and J gave up 2 bases; unmatched junction bases: 2. The CDR3 contains 14 residues. Germline loops: CDR1 LNHNV, CDR2 YYDKDF (reference sequence). The CDR3 region has the DNA TGTGCCACCAGCAGAGCGGGGGGACCCTACGAGCAGTACTTC. This encodes CATSRAGGPYEQYF.

This clone was observed a single time. The chain carries TRBV6-5 and TRBJ2-7; D not resolved. V was shortened by 4 bases and J by 4 bases, with 5 bases between the two germline ends. Germline V CDR1 and CDR2: MNHEY, SVGAGI. CDR3 length equals 11 residues. CDR3 residues: CASSSFYEQYF. CDR3 DNA sequence: TGTGCCAGCAGTTCCTTTTACGAGCAGTACTTC.

This rearrangement joins TRBV2 to TRBJ2-3; the D is unclear. The CDR3 totals 15 residues. Between the trimmed V and J ends, which lost 5 bases and 5 bases, there was a span of 17 bases. Germline CDR1 SNHLY, CDR2 FYNNEI. CDR3 sequence reads: CASSKTVLSRDTQYF. The CDR3 DNA is TGTGCCAGCAGTAAAACGGTCCTGAGTAGAGATACGCAGTATTTT.

This sequence joins TRBV11-3 and TRBJ2-3; no definite D call. The length of the CDR3 is 13 residues. Trimming cost V 2 bases and J 6 bases, with 9 bases left between them. In germline, CDR1 is SGHNT, CDR2 YENEEA. CDR3 sequence reads: CASSLSSRDTQYF. The DNA of the CDR3 is TGTGCCAGCAGCTTATCATCTCGGGATACGCAGTATTTT.

V gene TRBV7-3 combines with J gene TRBJ2-1; possibly TRBD2 for D (6 bases). This CDR3 has 17 amino acids. The V end lost 4 bases, the J end lost 6 bases, and 22 bases lay between the germline ends. In germline, CDR1 is SGHTA, CDR2 FQGTGA. In DNA, the CDR3 is TGTGCCAGCAGCTCTACTCCGACTAGTTACTTTGGCAATGAGCAGTTCTTC. It codes for CASSSTPTSYFGNEQFF.

This clone has just a few counts. The chain has TRBV4-1 and TRBJ1-2; the D is unclear. The germline CDR1 and CDR2 sequences are MGHRA and YSYEKL. Trimming shortened V by 1 base and J by 7 bases, and 19 bases separated the two germline ends. This CDR3 contains 16 residues. The CDR3 DNA follows: TGCGCCAGCAGCCAAGTGTACCTCCAGGCCGCGTTTGGCTACACCTTC. Translating gives CASSQVYLQAAFGYTF.

In DNA, the CDR3 is TGTGCCAGCAGTGAGAGAGACGAGCAGTACTTC. Encoded protein: CASSERDEQYF. This chain connects TRBV28 to TRBJ2-7, with D uncertain. There are 11 residues in the CDR3. The V end lost 5 bases, the J end lost 5 bases, and 7 bases lay between the germline ends. Germline V gene data show CDR1 as MDHEN and CDR2 as SYDVKM.